The 15 T cell receptor beta chains below were found in one sample sequenced in a study of blood T cell repertoires in COVID-19. The method was immunoSEQ multiplex PCR; TCRdb's version includes in-frame clones alone and lacks a portion of them. This repertoire shows about 40,000 clones, roughly nine tenths found once; its top ten account for around 20%. The sample taken for sequencing was peripheral blood. The origin of the receptors is a man in his fifties in a cohort sampled during active COVID-19.

The chain couples TRBV7-2 to TRBJ1-1; TRBD1 matches 7 bases. The ends lost 5 bases at V and 7 bases at J; junction bases unmatched: 7. This CDR3 is 13 amino acids long. Germline CDR1 and CDR2: SGHTA and FQGNSA. The CDR3 here is CASSTTGTSEAFF. CDR3 nucleotides: TGTGCCAGCAGCACGACAGGGACGAGTGAAGCTTTCTTT.

This clone was found a few times. CDR3 loop: CASGLIPGRGRELNEQYF. The CDR3 nucleotides are TGTGCTAGTGGTTTGATCCCCGGAAGGGGCAGGGAATTGAACGAGCAGTACTTC. This chain joins TRBV12-5 and TRBJ2-7, with D tentatively TRBD1 (5 bases). The CDR3 loop spans 18 amino acids. The germline gives CDR1 LGHNT, CDR2 FRNRAP. Trimming removed 2 bases at V and 5 bases at J, with 25 bases between. The whole variable domain, remainder taken from reference TRBV12-5 and TRBJ2-7, is DARVTQTPRHKVTEMGQEVTMRCQPILGHNTVFWYRQTMMQGLELLAYFRNRAPLDDSGMPKDRFSAEMPDATLATLKIQPSEPRDSAVYFCASGLIPGRGRELNEQYFGPGTRLTVT.

This clone was seen only once. The J gene is TRBJ1-1, the V gene TRBV27; 7 positions match TRBD1. CDR1 is MNHEY, CDR2 SMNVEV, per germline (reference sequence). The CDR3 totals 16 residues. V was clipped by 2 bases and J by 2 bases; unmatched bases: 8. This CDR3 is CASSLLTGAGNTEAFF. CDR3 bases: TGTGCCAGCAGTTTACTTACAGGGGCCGGCAACACTGAAGCTTTCTTT.

V is TRBV10-3 and J is TRBJ1-2; D ambiguous. Trimming left V 3 bases short and J 3 bases short, with 11 bases between. The CDR3 runs to 14 residues. Germline-derived CDR1 and CDR2 are ENHRY and SYGVKD. CDR3 bases: TGTGCCATCAGTGACTCTGCGGTAGACTATGGCTACACCTTC. This translates into CAISDSAVDYGYTF.

The rearrangement joins TRBV3-1 (or the pseudogene TRBV3-2) to TRBJ2-3; 12 bases match TRBD2. CDR3 length: 16 residues. V shed 2 bases, J shed 5 bases, and the junction held 5 bases outside the gene matches. Germline V gene lookup returns CDR1 LGHDT and CDR2 YNNKEL (reference sequence). CDR3 residues: CASSQILAGGGDTQYF. The CDR3 DNA reads as TGTGCCAGCAGCCAAATACTAGCGGGGGGAGGAGATACGCAGTATTTT.

This chain connects TRBV27 to TRBJ1-1; 9 positions match TRBD1. J gave up 4 bases and V 5 bases, and 11 bases lay outside the gene matches. The CDR3 is made up of 16 amino acids. Germline CDR1 is MNHEY and CDR2 is SMNVEV (reference sequence). CDR3 sequence: CASSTPRDRVGTEAFF. The DNA for the CDR3 is TGTGCCAGCAGTACACCGAGGGACAGGGTAGGCACTGAAGCTTTCTTT.

The chain uses TRBV5-6 and TRBJ2-1; TRBD2 might be the D (5 bases). This CDR3 spans 11 amino acids. Trimming took off 0 bases at V and 10 bases at J, with 5 bases between the two ends. Per germline, CDR1 SGHDT and CDR2 YYEEEE. The CDR3 protein is CASSLGGEQFF. The CDR3 DNA reads TGTGCCAGCAGCTTGGGCGGGGAGCAGTTCTTC.

This clone was counted only a few times. This rearrangement joins TRBV29-1 to TRBJ2-1; 10 bases fit TRBD2. The CDR3 is made up of 14 amino acids. Germline CDR1 reads SQVTM; CDR2 reads ANQGSEA. J was trimmed by 7 bases and V by 7 bases; bases with no gene match: 10. This CDR3 reads CSGTLAGEINEQFF. CDR3 DNA sequence: TGCAGCGGTACCCTAGCGGGAGAAATAAATGAGCAGTTCTTC.

The rearrangement uses TRBV11-3 and TRBJ2-7; D is possibly TRBD1 (6 bases). CDR1 is SGHNT and CDR2 is YENEEA in the germline V gene. The CDR3 extends over 18 amino acids. Trimming left V 3 bases short and J 3 bases short, with 24 bases between. The CDR3 sequence is CASSFPYSGTETGYEQYF. For the CDR3, the DNA is TGTGCCAGCAGCTTTCCATACTCAGGGACCGAGACAGGCTACGAGCAGTACTTC.

V is TRBV27 and J is TRBJ2-1, with a tentative D call TRBD2 (7 bases). Trimming took 3 bases from V and 1 from J, leaving 13 bases between them. This CDR3 has 16 amino acids. The germline V gene encodes CDR1 MNHEY and CDR2 SMNVEV (reference sequence). CDR3 nucleotides: TGTGCCAGCAGTTTGTGGGGGGGCAGTTCCTACAATGAGCAGTTCTTC. This encodes CASSLWGGSSYNEQFF.

On this clone itself: The same CDR3 is also encoded by other DNA sequences in this sample. V gene TRBV29-1 combines with J gene TRBJ1-5, with TRBD1 matching 10 bases. Germline trimming cut 7 bases from V and 7 bases from J; bases unmatched to any gene: 7. Germline V gene lookup returns CDR1 SQVTM and CDR2 ANQGSEA. The CDR3 is 13 residues long. DNA of the CDR3: TGCAGCGCTCGACAGGGGGCAGGACAGCCCCAGCATTTT. Translated: CSARQGAGQPQHF.

The chain has TRBV4-1 and TRBJ1-4; D is unclear. The V end lost 1 base, the J end lost 0 bases, and 12 bases lay between the germline ends. The CDR3 is 17 residues long. Per the germline V gene, CDR1 is MGHRA and CDR2 is YSYEKL. The CDR3 DNA follows: TGCGCCAGCAGCCAAGGCCCGAGGTGGGCAACTAATGAAAAACTGTTTTTT. Translation: CASSQGPRWATNEKLFF.

The rearrangement links TRBV9 to TRBJ1-5; D not certain. Trimming pared 4 bases from V and 7 bases from J, leaving 18 bases between. Germline CDR1 SGDLS, CDR2 YYNGEE. CDR3 length: 15 residues. CDR3 protein: CASSPSLEGGQPQHF. The CDR3, as DNA: TGTGCCAGCAGCCCCTCCCTAGAGGGAGGACAGCCCCAGCATTTT.

The chain employs TRBV15 and TRBJ1-3, with a weak D call TRBD1 (6 bases). The CDR3 has 15 amino acids. Germline V lookup: CDR1 LNHNV, CDR2 YYDKDF (reference sequence). The ends were cut back, 1 base at V and 3 bases at J, with 10 bases in the middle. CDR3 DNA: TGTGCCACCAGCAGAGCAGGGGTTGGTGGAAACACCATATATTTT. As protein: CATSRAGVGGNTIYF.

The chain combines TRBV30 with TRBJ1-1; TRBD1 matches at 7 bases. The V gene end was trimmed by 2 bases and the J gene end by 3 bases; junction bases not matched to a gene: 9. Germline lookup yields CDR1 GTSNPN and CDR2 SVGIG (reference sequence). The CDR3 length is 15 residues. CDR3 bases: TGTGCCTGGAGTACTGACAGGGATAGGGACACTGAAGCTTTCTTT. It is translated as CAWSTDRDRDTEAFF.